The 26 T cell receptor beta chains in this list originate from one sample, sequenced in a study of blood T cell repertoires in COVID-19. Assay: immunoSEQ multiplex PCR; the TCRdb copy retains only in-frame clones and omits some. Of 150,000 to 200,000 clones in the sample, 86% were seen once. Source material: peripheral blood. The source is a woman of 80 years or more in a cohort sampled during active or convalescent COVID-19.

CDR3 region: CASSTGGTDTQYF. The CDR3 DNA reads TGCGCCAGCAGCACAGGGGGCACAGATACGCAGTATTTT. V and J are TRBV4-3 and TRBJ2-3; 7 bases agree with TRBD1. Germline values: CDR1 LGHNA, CDR2 YSLEER. V lost 5 bases and J lost 1; bases outside the gene matches: 0. The CDR3 has 13 residues.

V is TRBV10-3 and J is TRBJ2-1; the D gene is possibly TRBD1 (5 bases). V was pared by 2 bases and J by 2 bases, with 13 bases between. Germline loops: CDR1 ENHRY, CDR2 SYGVKD. The CDR3 has 16 amino acids. CDR3 in amino acids: CAISETIQDPYNEQFF. CDR3 DNA: TGTGCCATCAGTGAGACGATACAGGACCCCTACAATGAGCAGTTCTTC.

This clone occurred a few times. The rearrangement joins TRBV4-1 to TRBJ1-5; unclear D gene. CDR3 size: 15 residues. Trimming left V 4 bases short and J 2 bases short, with 12 bases between. Germline V CDR1 and CDR2: MGHRA, YSYEKL. CDR3 residues: CASSPLVRGNQPQHF. For the CDR3, the DNA is TGCGCCAGCAGCCCCCTGGTCCGAGGCAATCAGCCCCAGCATTTT.

This chain uses TRBV3-1 (or the pseudogene TRBV3-2) with TRBJ2-5; no definite D call. Trimming shortened V by 3 bases and J by 3 bases, and 11 bases separated the two germline ends. The CDR3 runs 14 residues. Germline V gene sequence: CDR1 LGHDT, CDR2 YNNKEL (reference sequence). The CDR3 here is CASSHHSREETQYF. In DNA, the CDR3 is TGTGCCAGCAGCCACCATTCGAGAGAAGAGACCCAGTACTTC.

The V call is TRBV11-3, the J call TRBJ1-2, with D hard to call. Germline CDR1 reads SGHNT; CDR2 reads YENEEA. The CDR3 consists of 13 residues. The V end was cut by 0 bases, the J end by 8 bases, with 10 bases between. The CDR3 reads CASSLDRTGGYTF. The CDR3 DNA is TGTGCCAGCAGCTTAGATCGGACGGGAGGCTACACCTTC.

With respect to this clone: This may come from a read error, since a much larger clone is one base off. The rearrangement uses TRBV5-1 and TRBJ2-3; TRBD1 matches at 8 bases. The CDR3 is made up of 13 amino acids. Trimming took 5 bases from V and 4 from J; bases not matched to a gene: 3. The germline gives CDR1 SGHRS, CDR2 YFSETQ. As DNA, the CDR3 is TGCGCCAGCAGGCAGGGGGCTCCAGATACGCAGTATTTT. Translated: CASRQGAPDTQYF.

This rearrangement joins TRBV10-3 to TRBJ1-1; unclear D gene. V was shortened by 2 bases and J by 5 bases, with 9 bases between the two germline ends. The CDR3 has 13 residues. CDR1 is ENHRY and CDR2 is SYGVKD in the germline V gene. The CDR3 coding sequence is TGTGCCATCAGTGAGCCAGTCAGGACTGAAGCTTTCTTT. It codes for CAISEPVRTEAFF.

This chain connects TRBV18 to TRBJ2-2; a possible D gene is TRBD1 (6 bases). Trimming cost V 6 bases and J 0 bases, with 17 bases left between them. From germline, CDR1 is KGHSH and CDR2 LQKENI. The CDR3 is made up of 17 amino acids. CDR3 amino acids: CASSSIMGAPNTGELFF. The CDR3 region has the DNA TGTGCCAGCTCCTCAATCATGGGGGCCCCGAACACCGGGGAGCTGTTTTTT.

A word on this clone: Within the sample, other DNA sequences also encode this same CDR3. The chain combines TRBV30 with TRBJ1-1; possibly TRBD1 for D (6 bases). Germline CDR1 and CDR2: GTSNPN and SVGIG (reference sequence). V lost 3 bases to trimming and J lost 2 bases, with 13 bases between them. This CDR3 is built from 14 residues. The chain's CDR3 is CAWSPQGANTEAFF. Here the CDR3 DNA reads TGTGCCTGGAGCCCACAGGGAGCAAACACTGAAGCTTTCTTT. The full variable domain, in which reference TRBV30 and TRBJ1-1 provide the parts outside the CDR3, is SQTIHQWPATLVQPVGSPLSLECTVEGTSNPNLYWYRQAAGRGLQLLFYSVGIGQISSEVPQNLSASRPQDRQFILSSKKLLLSDSGFYLCAWSPQGANTEAFFGQGTRLTVV.

The chain carries TRBV6-5 and TRBJ2-1; the match to TRBD2 covers 11 bases. This CDR3 contains 14 residues. Germline V gene lookup returns CDR1 MNHEY and CDR2 SVGAGI. The junction had 5 bases not matched to a gene; V was cut back by 6 bases and J by 7 bases. CDR3 amino acids: CASSGSGGGNEQFF. CDR3 DNA sequence: TGTGCCAGCAGCGGTAGCGGGGGGGGTAATGAGCAGTTCTTC.

V and J are TRBV28 and TRBJ1-1, with 8 bases aligning to TRBD1. With V trimmed by 4 bases and J by 10 bases, 11 bases remained unmatched. This CDR3 is 14 amino acids long. Germline CDR1 reads MDHEN; CDR2 reads SYDVKM. CDR3 sequence reads: CASSSGQGTTAAFF. Written as DNA, the CDR3 is TGTGCCAGCAGTTCAGGACAGGGCACTACAGCAGCTTTCTTT.

The V gene is TRBV5-1, the J gene TRBJ2-2; 9 bases are a match to TRBD1. Losses at the gene ends were 4 bases for V and 5 bases for J; bases not matched to a gene: 6. Looked up from germline, CDR1 is SGHRS and CDR2 is YFSETQ. The CDR3 is 15 residues long. The CDR3 region is CASSPGQGGTGELFF. The CDR3 region has the DNA TGCGCCAGCAGCCCGGGACAGGGAGGAACCGGGGAGCTGTTTTTT.

This clone showed up just once. The chain joins TRBV11-3 to TRBJ2-1; 7 nucleotides match TRBD1. The CDR3 is 16 amino acids. Looked up from germline, CDR1 is SGHNT and CDR2 is YENEEA. With V trimmed by 3 bases and J by 1 base, 6 bases remained unmatched. This chain's CDR3 is CASSFLGTVSYNEQFF. CDR3 nucleotides: TGTGCCAGCAGCTTTTTGGGGACAGTTTCCTACAATGAGCAGTTCTTC.

The chain is built from TRBV9 and TRBJ1-2, with D possibly being TRBD1 (6 bases). The CDR3 loop spans 15 amino acids. The germline CDR1 and CDR2 sequences are SGDLS and YYNGEE. V dropped 1 base and J dropped 7 bases, with 17 bases sitting between them. CDR3 residues: CASSVNLRGAGGYTF. CDR3 coding DNA: TGTGCCAGCAGCGTAAATCTCCGGGGGGCGGGTGGCTACACCTTC.

The chain combines TRBV12-3 or TRBV12-4 with TRBJ2-3; 10 bases line up with TRBD1. The V segment lost 6 bases and the J segment 4 bases; nucleotides outside the gene matches: 1. CDR3 size: 13 residues. In DNA, the CDR3 is TGTGCCAGCAGGGGGACAGGGGCAGATACGCAGTATTTT. It is translated as CASRGTGADTQYF.

This clone was picked up a small number of times. The V call is TRBV11-2, the J call TRBJ1-2; unclear D gene. The CDR3 has 15 amino acids. V dropped 0 bases and J dropped 4 bases, with 12 bases sitting between them. Germline CDR1 SGHAT, CDR2 FQNNGV. Here the CDR3 DNA reads TGTGCCAGCAGCTTAGAATCCTCAGCGATCTATGGCTACACCTTC. This encodes CASSLESSAIYGYTF.

The chain couples TRBV27 to TRBJ2-6; TRBD2 agrees at 11 bases. Losses at the gene ends were 4 bases for V and 0 bases for J; bases not matched to a gene: 17. CDR1 and CDR2 from the germline V gene are MNHEY and SMNVEV (reference sequence). The CDR3 is 22 amino acids. CDR3 in amino acids: CASSYLLAGVPSPHSGANVLTF. The CDR3 DNA reads as TGTGCCAGCAGTTACCTACTAGCGGGAGTTCCCTCCCCACACTCTGGGGCCAACGTCCTGACTTTC.

V and J are TRBV6-1 and TRBJ1-1; 9 nucleotides match TRBD1. The ends lost 4 bases at V and 1 base at J; junction bases unmatched: 10. This CDR3 contains 17 residues. Per the germline V gene, CDR1 is MNHNS and CDR2 is SASEGT. For the CDR3, the DNA is TGTGCCAGCAGTGGGAGGGACAGGGCCAAATGGAACACTGAAGCTTTCTTT. This codes for CASSGRDRAKWNTEAFF.

This chain connects TRBV13 to TRBJ2-1, with D uncertain. The CDR3 covers 11 residues. Trimming removed 1 base at V and 11 bases at J, with 6 bases between. CDR1 PRHDT and CDR2 FYEKMQ come from the germline V gene (reference sequence). The CDR3 sequence: CASSLVQKQFF. The CDR3 nucleotides are TGTGCCAGCAGCTTAGTCCAGAAGCAGTTCTTC. Based on the CDR3 plus reference TRBV13 and TRBJ2-1, the full variable domain is AAGVIQSPRHLIKEKRETATLKCYPIPRHDTVYWYQQGPGQDPQFLISFYEKMQSDKGSIPDRFSAQQFSDYHSELNMSSLELGDSALYFCASSLVQKQFFGPGTRLTVL.

The chain employs TRBV19 and TRBJ1-1; 8 bases are shared with TRBD1. The germline gives CDR1 LNHDA, CDR2 SQIVND (reference sequence). Trimming removed 3 bases from V and 1 base from J; junction bases left unmatched: 4. CDR3 length: 15 residues. The CDR3 DNA follows: TGTGCCAGTAGTATCCGGACAGGGAAGAACACTGAAGCTTTCTTT. Its protein product is CASSIRTGKNTEAFF.

This sequence joins TRBV7-2 and TRBJ2-2; weak D call: TRBD2 (6 bases). Germline V gene data show CDR1 as SGHTA and CDR2 as FQGNSA. Deletions cut 2 bases from V and 0 bases from J, with 13 bases between. This CDR3 has 17 amino acids. Here the CDR3 DNA reads TGTGCCAGCAGCTTACTTTCGCGGGGCACGAACACCGGGGAGCTGTTTTTT. Translated: CASSLLSRGTNTGELFF. Combining the CDR3 with reference TRBV7-2 and TRBJ2-2 gives the whole variable domain GAGVSQSPSNKVTEKGKDVELRCDPISGHTALYWYRQSLGQGLEFLIYFQGNSAPDKSGLPSDRFSAERTGGSVSTLTIQRTQQEDSAVYLCASSLLSRGTNTGELFFGEGSRLTVL.

This sequence joins TRBV6-5 and TRBJ2-5, with D possibly being TRBD1 (6 bases). Deletions cut 6 bases from V and 5 bases from J, with 16 bases between. This CDR3 comprises 14 residues. Per the germline V gene, CDR1 is MNHEY and CDR2 is SVGAGI. CDR3 bases: TGTGCCAGCAGAGATCAGGGGTTACGGGAGACCCAGTACTTC. The encoded protein is CASRDQGLRETQYF.

This clone was detected only once. The chain recombines TRBV4-1 with TRBJ2-5, with 10 bases that match TRBD2. V trimming: 2 bases; J trimming: 5 bases; junction bases outside the gene matches: 8. This CDR3 is 16 amino acids long. Germline CDR1 and CDR2: MGHRA and YSYEKL. This CDR3 is CASSQLIAGGGETQYF. The CDR3 DNA reads as TGCGCCAGCAGCCAACTCATAGCGGGAGGAGGGGAGACCCAGTACTTC.

The chain couples TRBV4-1 to TRBJ1-5, with D tentatively TRBD1 (5 bases). V was clipped by 0 bases and J by 11 bases, with 14 bases between them. CDR1 is MGHRA and CDR2 is YSYEKL in the germline V gene. The CDR3 loop spans 14 amino acids. CDR3 residues: CASSQDGGDSSQHF. The CDR3 region has the DNA TGCGCCAGCAGCCAAGACGGGGGGGACTCCTCCCAGCATTTT.

This chain connects TRBV2 to TRBJ2-3; possibly TRBD2 for D (6 bases). V was clipped by 7 bases and J by 1 base, with 15 bases between them. This CDR3 comprises 15 residues. Germline values: CDR1 SNHLY, CDR2 FYNNEI. CDR3 in amino acids: CASKRSASGTDTQYF. The CDR3 DNA reads as TGTGCCAGCAAAAGGTCGGCTAGCGGCACAGATACGCAGTATTTT.

The CDR3 region has the DNA TGTGCCAGCAGGGGAGCGGGGGGCAATCCAGGGCAGTACTTC. It specifies CASRGAGGNPGQYF. The rearrangement joins TRBV28 to TRBJ2-7, with 9 bases aligning to TRBD2. J gave up 9 bases and V 6 bases, and 12 bases lay outside the gene matches. The CDR3 is 14 amino acids. From germline, CDR1 is MDHEN and CDR2 SYDVKM.